This TCR beta chain derives from a study of graft-versus-host responses after intestinal transplantation. Background on the study: Grafts were multivisceral, liver-intestinal, or isolated intestinal. The study, taken as a whole, reports: Peak circulating GvH clone levels tracked with early post-transplant HvG declines. Recipient bone marrow held GvH clones, some seen earlier in ileum or blood. Where graft-donor T cell macrochimerism was present, patients had high graft-versus-host to host-versus-graft clonal ratios in allografts.

Repertoires were generated with immunoSEQ multiplex PCR, while TCRdb's copy carries only in-frame clones and drops some. The top ten hold over 0.2% of the sample, which has almost 40,000 clones, 90% to 95% seen once. This clone was picked up one time. No antigen is known for it. This CDR3 region has 14 residues. CDR1 and CDR2 (germline): SGHNT, YENEEA. V lost 5 bases and J lost 4; bases outside the gene matches: 4. Sequenced material: unstimulated CD8+ T cells sorted from spleen or lymph node cells, taken before transplant. The rearrangement joins TRBV11-3 to TRBJ2-7; 11 positions match TRBD2. The TCR was taken from a human donor who was the organ donor for an intestinal transplant. The CDR3 reads CASSETSGVYEQYF. CDR3 DNA: TGTGCCAGCAGCGAGACTAGCGGGGTTTACGAGCAGTACTTC.